This T cell receptor (beta chain) was retrieved from a study of cytomegalovirus exposure and HLA in healthy donors. Study-wide points: It was found in a later analysis that first-cohort TCR clusters tended to co-occur in the 100 to 150 validation repertoires. Fewer than 200 TCR beta chains were listed as cytomegalovirus-associated.

The donors were members of the approximately 130-subject validation cohort (separate from the roughly 660-subject first cohort). The germline CDR1 and CDR2 sequences are LGHNA and YNFKEQ. The CDR3 length is 14 residues. Losses at the gene ends were 0 bases for V and 5 bases for J; bases not matched to a gene: 0. Sequencing was performed with immunoSEQ multiplex PCR; in TCRdb, only in-frame clones are kept and a portion is missing. The table shows 220,000 or so clones, with around 90% occurring only once. Concerning this clone: Its specificity is not known.

The genes are TRBV4-2 and TRBJ2-1, with TRBD1 matching 8 bases. The origin of this receptor is a woman under 30 in good health and CMV-seropositive. Sequencing was done on a sample of PBMCs. The CDR3: CASSQETGDNEQFF. The CDR3 DNA reads TGTGCCAGCAGCCAAGAGACAGGGGACAATGAGCAGTTCTTC.